The rows below give T cell receptor beta chains drawn from one sample of a study of blood T cell repertoires in COVID-19. Sequenced by immunoSEQ multiplex PCR; TCRdb stores in-frame clones only, minus some. Of about 120,000 clones listed, roughly 87% are singletons. The source material was peripheral blood. The receptor source for this set is a human donor in a cohort sampled during active COVID-19. Each CDR3 is given with its conserved first and last residue. A D gene is named only where the DNA matches it firmly. Size tells how often a clone was seen (once, few, many) or the class of an expanded clone, and some rows leave it out.

V,J,D,size,DNA,CDR3
TRBV14,TRBJ1-2,NA,NA,TGTGCCAGCAGCCAGAGGAACTATGGCTACACCTTC,CASSQRNYGYTF
TRBV5-1,TRBJ1-2,TRBD1,NA,TGCGCCAGCAGCTTAGCTGACAGGGAGATCTATGGCTACACCTTC,CASSLADREIYGYTF
TRBV24-1,TRBJ1-6,NA,NA,TGTGCCACCCCTGAATTCGGTTCCTATAATTCACCCCTCCACTTT,CATPEFGSYNSPLHF
TRBV10-3,TRBJ1-2,NA,NA,TGTGCCATCAGTGAGTCGCCCGGGGATGGCTACACCTTC,CAISESPGDGYTF
TRBV30,TRBJ2-1,NA,NA,TGTGCCTGGAGCCCCCTTGGGCAGCCCGGGGGGCAGTTCTTC,CAWSPLGQPGGQFF
TRBV11-2,TRBJ2-1,TRBD2,NA,TGTGCCAGCAGCCCCTCATTGCGGGAGAGCAATGAGCAGTTCTTC,CASSPSLRESNEQFF
TRBV29-1,TRBJ2-5,TRBD1,NA,TGCAGCGCCGAAGGGGACAGGGACCAAGAGACCCAGTACTTC,CSAEGDRDQETQYF
TRBV4-1,TRBJ1-4,NA,NA,TGCGCCAGCAGCCCTACTTCCTCGGTCAAAGAAAAACTGTTTTTT,CASSPTSSVKEKLFF
TRBV11-2,TRBJ2-1,TRBD2,NA,TGTGCCAGCAGCTTAGATGGGCTAGCGGGAGAGCAGTTCTTC,CASSLDGLAGEQFF
TRBV3-1/TRBV3-2,TRBJ1-3,NA,NA,TGTGCAAGCCGATCCGAGGCGGGACGAAACACCATATATTTT,CASRSEAGRNTIYF
TRBV12-5,TRBJ2-7,TRBD1,NA,TGTGCTAGTGGTTCGGGGACAGACGCCTACGAGCAGTACTTC,CASGSGTDAYEQYF
TRBV7-2,TRBJ2-6,NA,NA,TGTGCCAGCAGCCCTCCCCGCTCTGGGGCCAACGTCCTGACTTTC,CASSPPRSGANVLTF
TRBV5-1,TRBJ2-1,TRBD2,NA,TGCGCCAGCAGCTTTCCACTAGCGGACAATGAGCAGTTCTTC,CASSFPLADNEQFF
TRBV5-5,TRBJ2-1,TRBD2,NA,TGTGCCAGCAGCACCGGGACTACCTACAATGAGCAGTTCTTC,CASSTGTTYNEQFF
TRBV10-3,TRBJ2-2,TRBD2,NA,TGTGCCATCAGGACTAGCGGGAGTCCCGGGGAGCTGTTTTTT,CAIRTSGSPGELFF
TRBV9,TRBJ2-3,TRBD1,NA,TGTGCCAGCAACCGGGACAGGGTTGGAGATACGCAGTATTTT,CASNRDRVGDTQYF
TRBV5-1,TRBJ1-2,TRBD1,NA,TGCGCCAGCAGCCCATCCGGACAGGGGGGGTATGGCTACACCTTC,CASSPSGQGGYGYTF
TRBV6-1,TRBJ2-7,TRBD1,NA,TGTGCCAGCAGTGAATGGGACAGGCCATACGAGCAGTACTTC,CASSEWDRPYEQYF
TRBV5-1,TRBJ2-7,TRBD1,NA,TGCGCCAGCAGCCCCGGGGGACAGGGGTACGAGCAGTACTTC,CASSPGGQGYEQYF
TRBV11-2,TRBJ1-1,NA,few,TGTGCCAGCAGCTTTAGGGGCGGTAACACTGAAGCTTTCTTT,CASSFRGGNTEAFF
TRBV6-1,TRBJ2-5,NA,NA,TGTGCCAGCAGTGAAATCCACAGGGTGGGGACCCAGTACTTC,CASSEIHRVGTQYF
TRBV19,TRBJ2-5,TRBD2,NA,TGTGCCGTGGGCGGGGGGGGTGAGACCCAGTACTTC,CAVGGGGETQYF
TRBV5-5,TRBJ1-5,NA,NA,TGTGCCAGCAGCCCCAGACAGGCTAGCAATCAGCCCCAGCATTTT,CASSPRQASNQPQHF
TRBV4-1,TRBJ2-7,TRBD1,NA,TGCGCCAGCAGCCAAGTAACTGGCACAGGGGGAACCTACGAGCAGTACTTC,CASSQVTGTGGTYEQYF
TRBV9,TRBJ2-1,TRBD2,NA,TGTGCCAGCAGCGTAGAGACTAGCGCGGGTGAGCAGTTCTTC,CASSVETSAGEQFF
TRBV5-8,TRBJ2-3,NA,NA,TGTGCCAGCAGCTGGGGGCCTAGCACAGATACGCAGTATTTT,CASSWGPSTDTQYF
TRBV6-5,TRBJ1-5,TRBD1,NA,TGTGCCAGCACCCCGACAGGGGGAGGTCAGCCCCAGCATTTT,CASTPTGGGQPQHF
TRBV28,TRBJ1-2,NA,NA,TGTGCCAGCAGTTTTGAGCAGGGGTTAAGGGGCTACACCTTC,CASSFEQGLRGYTF
TRBV14,TRBJ1-5,NA,NA,TGTGCCAGCAGCCAATTGGGAGGCAATCAGCCCCAGCATTTT,CASSQLGGNQPQHF
TRBV28,TRBJ2-2,TRBD1,NA,TGTGCCAGCAGCACACCTGGGACAGGGAACACCGGGGAGCTGTTTTTT,CASSTPGTGNTGELFF
TRBV2,TRBJ2-7,TRBD2,NA,TGTGCCAGCAGTGATCCCGCTAGCGGGGTCCGTACCTACGAGCAGTACTTC,CASSDPASGVRTYEQYF
TRBV30,TRBJ1-2,TRBD1,NA,TGTGCCTGGAGTGTAAAGGGGGCTGGGACGGGGGTCTATGGCTACACCTTC,CAWSVKGAGTGVYGYTF
TRBV27,TRBJ2-7,TRBD2,NA,TGTGCCAGCAACCCGCACATGATGGGTAGCGGGGCCTACGAGCAGTACTTC,CASNPHMMGSGAYEQYF